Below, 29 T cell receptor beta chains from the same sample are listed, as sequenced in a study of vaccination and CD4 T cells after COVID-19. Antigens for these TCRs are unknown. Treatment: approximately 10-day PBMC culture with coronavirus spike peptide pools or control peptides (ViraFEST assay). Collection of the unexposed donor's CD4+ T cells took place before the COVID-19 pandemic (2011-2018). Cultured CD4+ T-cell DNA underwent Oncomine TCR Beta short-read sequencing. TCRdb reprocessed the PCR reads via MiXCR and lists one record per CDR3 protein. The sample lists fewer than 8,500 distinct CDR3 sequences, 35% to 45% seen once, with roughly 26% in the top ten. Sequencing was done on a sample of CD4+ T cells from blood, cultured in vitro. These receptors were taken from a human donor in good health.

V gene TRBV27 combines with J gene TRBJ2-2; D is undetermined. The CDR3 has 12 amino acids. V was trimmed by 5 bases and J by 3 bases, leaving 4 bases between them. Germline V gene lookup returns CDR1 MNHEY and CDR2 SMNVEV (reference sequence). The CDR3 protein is CASSPYTGELFF. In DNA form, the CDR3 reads TGTGCCAGCAGTCCGTACACCGGGGAGCTGTTTTTT.

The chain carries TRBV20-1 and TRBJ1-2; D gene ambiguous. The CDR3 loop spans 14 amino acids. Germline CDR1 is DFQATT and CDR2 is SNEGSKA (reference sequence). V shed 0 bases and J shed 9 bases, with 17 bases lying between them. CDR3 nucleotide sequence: TGCAGTGCTAGAGACCCATGGACGGCCTTGAGCTACACCTTC. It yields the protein CSARDPWTALSYTF.

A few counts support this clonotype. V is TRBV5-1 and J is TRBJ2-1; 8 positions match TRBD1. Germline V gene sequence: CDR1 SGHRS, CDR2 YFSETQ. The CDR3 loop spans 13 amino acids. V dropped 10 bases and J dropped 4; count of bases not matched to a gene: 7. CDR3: CASGTGGYNEQFF. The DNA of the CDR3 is TGCGCCTCCGGGACAGGAGGGTACAATGAGCAGTTCTTC.

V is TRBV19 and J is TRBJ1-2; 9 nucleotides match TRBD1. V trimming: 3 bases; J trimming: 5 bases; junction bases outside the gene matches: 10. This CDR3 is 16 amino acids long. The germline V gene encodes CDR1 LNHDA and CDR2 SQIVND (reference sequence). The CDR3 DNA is TGTGCCAGTAGTATTGGCCATAGGGACAGGGCTTATGGCTACACCTTC. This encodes CASSIGHRDRAYGYTF.

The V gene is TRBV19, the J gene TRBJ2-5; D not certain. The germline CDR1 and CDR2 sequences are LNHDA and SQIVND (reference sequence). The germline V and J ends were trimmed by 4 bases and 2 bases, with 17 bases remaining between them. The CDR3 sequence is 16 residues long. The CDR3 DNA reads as TGTGCCAGTAGTAACCTCGAAGGAACGGTTCAAGAGACCCAGTACTTC. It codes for CASSNLEGTVQETQYF. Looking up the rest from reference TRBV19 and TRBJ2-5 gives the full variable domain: DGGITQSPKYLFRKEGQNVTLSCEQNLNHDAMYWYRQDPGQGLRLIYYSQIVNDFQKGDIAEGYSVSREKKESFPLTVTSAQKNPTAFYLCASSNLEGTVQETQYFGPGTRLLVL.

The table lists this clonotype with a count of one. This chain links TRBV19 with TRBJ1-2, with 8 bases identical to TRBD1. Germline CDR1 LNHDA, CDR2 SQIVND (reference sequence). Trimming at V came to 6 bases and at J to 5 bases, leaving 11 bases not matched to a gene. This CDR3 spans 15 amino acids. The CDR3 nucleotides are TGTGCCAGTAGGACGAAAGGGACAGGAGCGTATGGCTACACCTTC. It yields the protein CASRTKGTGAYGYTF.

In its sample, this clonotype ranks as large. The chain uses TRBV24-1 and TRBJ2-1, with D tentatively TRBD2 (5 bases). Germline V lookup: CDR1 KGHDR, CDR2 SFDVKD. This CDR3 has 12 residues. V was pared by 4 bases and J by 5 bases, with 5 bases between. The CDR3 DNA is TGTGCCACCAGTGACGGGGACAATGAGCAGTTCTTC. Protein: CATSDGDNEQFF.

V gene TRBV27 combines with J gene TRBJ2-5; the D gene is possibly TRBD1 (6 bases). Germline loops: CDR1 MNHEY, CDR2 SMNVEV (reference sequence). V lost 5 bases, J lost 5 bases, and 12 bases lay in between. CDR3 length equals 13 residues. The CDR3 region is CASSPGQTETQYF. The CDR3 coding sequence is TGTGCCAGCAGTCCAGGACAGACCGAGACCCAGTACTTC.

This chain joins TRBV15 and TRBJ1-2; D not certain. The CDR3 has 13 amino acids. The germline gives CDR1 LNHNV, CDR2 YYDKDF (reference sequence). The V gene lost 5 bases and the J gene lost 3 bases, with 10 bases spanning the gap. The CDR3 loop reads CATSPPWDYGYTF. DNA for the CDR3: TGTGCCACCAGCCCGCCCTGGGACTATGGCTACACCTTC.

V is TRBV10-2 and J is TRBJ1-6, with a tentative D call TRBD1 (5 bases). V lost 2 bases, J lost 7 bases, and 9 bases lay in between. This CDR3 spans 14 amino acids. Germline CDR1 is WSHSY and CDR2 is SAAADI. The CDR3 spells CASSEQGVNSPLHF. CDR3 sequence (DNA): TGCGCCAGCAGTGAGCAGGGTGTCAATTCACCCCTCCACTTT.

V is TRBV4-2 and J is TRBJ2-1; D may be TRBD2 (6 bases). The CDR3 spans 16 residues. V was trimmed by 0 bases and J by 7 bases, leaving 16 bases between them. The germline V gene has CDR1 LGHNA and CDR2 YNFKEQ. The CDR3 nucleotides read TGTGCCAGCAGCCAAGATAGCGGTACCGCAAGGAATGAGCAGTTCTTC. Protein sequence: CASSQDSGTARNEQFF.

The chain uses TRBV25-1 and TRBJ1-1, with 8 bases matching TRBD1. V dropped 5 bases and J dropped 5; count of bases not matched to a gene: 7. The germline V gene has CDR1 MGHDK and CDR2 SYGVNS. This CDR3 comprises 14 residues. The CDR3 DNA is TGTGCCAGCAGTCACGGCAGGGGGCTGACTGAAGCTTTCTTT. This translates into CASSHGRGLTEAFF.

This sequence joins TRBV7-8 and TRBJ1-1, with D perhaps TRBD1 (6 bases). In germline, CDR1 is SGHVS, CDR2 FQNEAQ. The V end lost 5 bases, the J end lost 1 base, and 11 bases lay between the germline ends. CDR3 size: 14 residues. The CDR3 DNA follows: TGTGCCAGCAGCCGTCGGACAGAGAACACTGAAGCTTTCTTT. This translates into CASSRRTENTEAFF.

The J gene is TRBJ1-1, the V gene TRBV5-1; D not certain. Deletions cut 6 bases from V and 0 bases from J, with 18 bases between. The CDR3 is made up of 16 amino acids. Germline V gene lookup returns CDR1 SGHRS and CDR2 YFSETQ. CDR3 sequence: CASTKEYDGVNTEAFF. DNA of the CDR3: TGCGCCAGCACCAAGGAGTATGACGGTGTGAACACTGAAGCTTTCTTT.

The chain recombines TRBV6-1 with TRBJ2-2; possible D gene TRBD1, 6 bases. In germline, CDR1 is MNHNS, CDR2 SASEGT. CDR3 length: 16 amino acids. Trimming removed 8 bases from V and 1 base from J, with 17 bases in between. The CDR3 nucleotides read TGTGCCAGCGTATTTGAACAGGGTTTGAACACCGGGGAGCTGTTTTTT. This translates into CASVFEQGLNTGELFF.

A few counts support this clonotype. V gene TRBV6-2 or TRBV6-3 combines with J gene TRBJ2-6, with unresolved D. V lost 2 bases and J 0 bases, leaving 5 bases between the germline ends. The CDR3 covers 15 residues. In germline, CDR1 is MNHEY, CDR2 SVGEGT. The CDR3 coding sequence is TGTGCCAGCAGTTACAGGGACTCTGGGGCCAACGTCCTGACTTTC. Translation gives CASSYRDSGANVLTF.

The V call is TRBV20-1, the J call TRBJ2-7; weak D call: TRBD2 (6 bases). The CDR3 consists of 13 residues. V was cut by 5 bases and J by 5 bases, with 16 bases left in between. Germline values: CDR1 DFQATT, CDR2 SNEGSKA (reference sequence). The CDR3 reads CSAGGLSGDEQYF. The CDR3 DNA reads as TGCAGTGCTGGGGGACTGTCTGGGGACGAGCAGTACTTC.

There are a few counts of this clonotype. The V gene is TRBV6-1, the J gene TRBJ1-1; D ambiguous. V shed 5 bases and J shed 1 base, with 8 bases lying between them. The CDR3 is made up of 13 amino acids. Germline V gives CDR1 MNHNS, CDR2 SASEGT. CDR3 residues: CASSHQWNTEAFF. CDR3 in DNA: TGTGCCAGCAGTCATCAGTGGAACACTGAAGCTTTCTTT.

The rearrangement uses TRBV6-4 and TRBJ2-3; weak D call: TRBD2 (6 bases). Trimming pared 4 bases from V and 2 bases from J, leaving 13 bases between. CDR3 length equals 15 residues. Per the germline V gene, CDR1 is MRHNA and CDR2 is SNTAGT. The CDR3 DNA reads TGTGCCAGCAGTGGTGGTAGCGGACCCACAGATACGCAGTATTTT. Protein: CASSGGSGPTDTQYF.

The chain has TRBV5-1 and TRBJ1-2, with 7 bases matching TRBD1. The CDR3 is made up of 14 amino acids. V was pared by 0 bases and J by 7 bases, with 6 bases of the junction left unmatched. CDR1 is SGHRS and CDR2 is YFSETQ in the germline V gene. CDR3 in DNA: TGCGCCAGCAGCTTGGCCAGGGGGGCTGCTGGCTACACCTTC. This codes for CASSLARGAAGYTF.

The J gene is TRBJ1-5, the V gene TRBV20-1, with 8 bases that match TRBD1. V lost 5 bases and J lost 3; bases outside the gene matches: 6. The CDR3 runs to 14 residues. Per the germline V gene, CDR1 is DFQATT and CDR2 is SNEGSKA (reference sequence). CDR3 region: CSALPGQANQPQHF. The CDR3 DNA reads TGCAGTGCTCTTCCGGGACAGGCCAATCAGCCCCAGCATTTT.

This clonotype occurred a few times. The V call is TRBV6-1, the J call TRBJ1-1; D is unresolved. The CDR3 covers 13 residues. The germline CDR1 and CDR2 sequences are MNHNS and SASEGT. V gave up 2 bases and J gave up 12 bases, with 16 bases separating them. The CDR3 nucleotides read TGTGCCAGCAGTGAAAGCCCCGTCGAGAGGACTTTCTTT. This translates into CASSESPVERTFF.

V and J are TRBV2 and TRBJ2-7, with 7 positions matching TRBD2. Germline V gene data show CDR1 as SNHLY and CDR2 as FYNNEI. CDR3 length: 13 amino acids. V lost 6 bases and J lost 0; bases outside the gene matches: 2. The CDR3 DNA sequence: TGTGCCAGCAGGGGAGGGATCTCCTACGAGCAGTACTTC. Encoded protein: CASRGGISYEQYF. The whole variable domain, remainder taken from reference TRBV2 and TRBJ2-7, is EPEVTQTPSHQVTQMGQEVILRCVPISNHLYFYWYRQILGQKVEFLVSFYNNEISEKSEIFDDQFSVERPDGSNFTLKIRSTKLEDSAMYFCASRGGISYEQYFGPGTRLTVT.

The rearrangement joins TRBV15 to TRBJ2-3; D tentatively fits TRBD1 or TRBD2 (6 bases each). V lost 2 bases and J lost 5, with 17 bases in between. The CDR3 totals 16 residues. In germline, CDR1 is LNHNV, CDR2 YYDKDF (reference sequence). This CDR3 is CATSRSPGAGIDTQYF. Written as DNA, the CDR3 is TGTGCCACCAGCAGATCCCCGGGGGCGGGCATAGATACGCAGTATTTT.

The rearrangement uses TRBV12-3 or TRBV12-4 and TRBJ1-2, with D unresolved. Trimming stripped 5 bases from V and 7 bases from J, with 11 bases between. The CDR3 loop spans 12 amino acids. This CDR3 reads CASSPAIGGYTF. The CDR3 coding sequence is TGTGCCAGCAGTCCCGCCATAGGTGGCTACACCTTC.

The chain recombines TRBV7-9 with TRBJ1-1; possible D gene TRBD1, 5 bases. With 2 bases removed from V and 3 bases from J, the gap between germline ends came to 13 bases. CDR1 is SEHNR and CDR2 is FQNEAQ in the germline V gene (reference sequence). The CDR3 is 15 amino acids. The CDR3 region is CASSLMRGSHTEAFF. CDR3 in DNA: TGTGCCAGCAGCTTAATGCGGGGGTCTCACACTGAAGCTTTCTTT.

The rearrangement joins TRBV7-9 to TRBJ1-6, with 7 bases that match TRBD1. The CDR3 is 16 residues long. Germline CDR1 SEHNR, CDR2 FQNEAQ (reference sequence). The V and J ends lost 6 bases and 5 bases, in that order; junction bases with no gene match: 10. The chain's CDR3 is CASRGLRQGNNSPLHF. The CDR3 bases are TGTGCCAGCAGAGGACTCCGACAGGGTAATAATTCACCCCTCCACTTT.

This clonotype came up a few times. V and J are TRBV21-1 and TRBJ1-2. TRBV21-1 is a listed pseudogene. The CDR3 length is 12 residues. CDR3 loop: CASSKDLDGYTF. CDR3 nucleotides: TGTGCCAGCAGCAAAGACTTAGATGGCTACACCTTC.

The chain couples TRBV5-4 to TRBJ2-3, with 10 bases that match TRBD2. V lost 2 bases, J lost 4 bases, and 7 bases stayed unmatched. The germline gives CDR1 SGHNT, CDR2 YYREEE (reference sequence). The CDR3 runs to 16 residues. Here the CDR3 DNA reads TGTGCCAGCAGCTTTAGATCTAGCGGGGGTCCAGATACGCAGTATTTT. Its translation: CASSFRSSGGPDTQYF.